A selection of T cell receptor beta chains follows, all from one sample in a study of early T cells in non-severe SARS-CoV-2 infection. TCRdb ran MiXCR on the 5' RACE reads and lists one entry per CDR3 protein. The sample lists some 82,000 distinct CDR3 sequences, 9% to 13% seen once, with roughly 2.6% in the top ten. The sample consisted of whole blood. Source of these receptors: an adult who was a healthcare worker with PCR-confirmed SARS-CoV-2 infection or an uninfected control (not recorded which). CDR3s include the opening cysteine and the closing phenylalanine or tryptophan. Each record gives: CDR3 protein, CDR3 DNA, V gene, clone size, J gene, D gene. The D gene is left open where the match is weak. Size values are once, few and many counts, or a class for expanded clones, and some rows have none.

CDR3aa: CAISGEGSTAFF; CDR3nt: TGTGCCATCAGCGGGGAGGGATCAACGGCTTTCTTT; v_gene: TRBV10-3; abundance: NA; j_gene: TRBJ1-1; d_gene: NA
CDR3aa: CASSLRGRAQETQYF; CDR3nt: TGTGCCAGCAGCTTGCGTGGCAGGGCCCAAGAGACCCAGTACTTC; v_gene: TRBV5-6; abundance: few; j_gene: TRBJ2-5; d_gene: NA
CDR3aa: CATSRELIGGSEQYF; CDR3nt: TGTGCCACCAGCAGGGAATTAATTGGGGGCAGCGAGCAGTACTTC; v_gene: TRBV15; abundance: NA; j_gene: TRBJ2-7; d_gene: NA
CDR3aa: CASSQPAGTEAFF; CDR3nt: TGCGCCAGCAGCCAACCGGCGGGCACTGAAGCTTTCTTT; v_gene: TRBV5-1; abundance: many; j_gene: TRBJ1-1; d_gene: NA
CDR3aa: CASSPGLPGSYEQYF; CDR3nt: TGTGCCAGCAGCCCGGGACTCCCAGGCTCCTACGAGCAGTACTTC; v_gene: TRBV7-9; abundance: many; j_gene: TRBJ2-7; d_gene: NA
CDR3aa: CASSLGQVLGEQYF; CDR3nt: TGTGCCAGCAGTTTGGGACAGGTTCTGGGGGAGCAGTACTTC; v_gene: TRBV28; abundance: NA; j_gene: TRBJ2-7; d_gene: TRBD1
CDR3aa: CASSPKGTGDYEQYF; CDR3nt: TGTGCCAGCAGCCCCAAAGGGACAGGGGACTACGAGCAGTACTTC; v_gene: TRBV6-1; abundance: many; j_gene: TRBJ2-7; d_gene: TRBD1
CDR3aa: CASSDAVGRRGLNEQYF; CDR3nt: TGTGCCAGCAGTGACGCGGTGGGTCGGCGGGGGCTAAACGAGCAGTACTTC; v_gene: TRBV6-2/TRBV6-3; abundance: NA; j_gene: TRBJ2-7; d_gene: NA
CDR3aa: CASTHQDVTLHF; CDR3nt: TGTGCCAGCACCCACCAGGACGTCACCCTCCACTTT; v_gene: TRBV28; abundance: NA; j_gene: TRBJ1-6; d_gene: NA
CDR3aa: CASSIVPNTGELFF; CDR3nt: TGTGCCAGTAGTATTGTGCCTAACACCGGGGAGCTGTTTTTT; v_gene: TRBV19; abundance: many; j_gene: TRBJ2-2; d_gene: NA
CDR3aa: CASSQEGAGYEQYF; CDR3nt: TGTGCCAGCAGCCAAGAAGGGGCAGGGTACGAGCAGTACTTC; v_gene: TRBV3-1; abundance: few; j_gene: TRBJ2-7; d_gene: NA
CDR3aa: CASSFTMNTEAFF; CDR3nt: TGTGCCAGTAGTTTCACGATGAACACTGAAGCTTTCTTT; v_gene: TRBV19; abundance: few; j_gene: TRBJ1-1; d_gene: NA
CDR3aa: CAISEDPLGVRYEQYF; CDR3nt: TGTGCCATCAGTGAGGACCCCCTCGGGGTAAGATACGAGCAGTACTTC; v_gene: TRBV10-3; abundance: many; j_gene: TRBJ2-7; d_gene: NA
CDR3aa: CASSPGQSTDTQYF; CDR3nt: TGTGCCAGCAGCCCGGGACAGAGCACAGATACGCAGTATTTT; v_gene: TRBV11-1; abundance: many; j_gene: TRBJ2-3; d_gene: TRBD1
CDR3aa: CASSQAGGPYEQYF; CDR3nt: TGTGCCAGCAGCCAAGCGGGGGGGCCCTACGAGCAGTACTTC; v_gene: TRBV3-1; abundance: NA; j_gene: TRBJ2-7; d_gene: TRBD2
CDR3aa: CASKGTGAEKLFF; CDR3nt: TGTGCCAGCAAGGGCACGGGTGCTGAAAAACTGTTTTTT; v_gene: TRBV7-9; abundance: NA; j_gene: TRBJ1-4; d_gene: NA
CDR3aa: CASSSDRNTEAFF; CDR3nt: TGTGCCAGCAGCTCCGACAGGAACACTGAAGCTTTCTTT; v_gene: TRBV14; abundance: NA; j_gene: TRBJ1-1; d_gene: NA
CDR3aa: CASFGDRGKPEAFF; CDR3nt: TGTGCCAGCTTTGGAGACAGGGGCAAGCCTGAAGCTTTCTTT; v_gene: TRBV2; abundance: many; j_gene: TRBJ1-1; d_gene: TRBD1
CDR3aa: CASSREYGYHEQYF; CDR3nt: TGTGCCAGCAGCCGGGAATATGGCTACCACGAGCAGTACTTC; v_gene: TRBV7-6; abundance: few; j_gene: TRBJ2-7; d_gene: NA
CDR3aa: CASSVGARTEAFF; CDR3nt: TGTGCCAGCAGCGTAGGAGCCCGCACTGAAGCTTTCTTT; v_gene: TRBV9; abundance: many; j_gene: TRBJ1-1; d_gene: NA
CDR3aa: CASSEAASTDTQYF; CDR3nt: TGTGCCAGCAGTGAGGCGGCTAGCACAGATACGCAGTATTTT; v_gene: TRBV6-4; abundance: NA; j_gene: TRBJ2-3; d_gene: NA
CDR3aa: CASSPYRDPSYEQYF; CDR3nt: TGTGCCAGCTCACCGTACCGGGACCCCTCCTACGAGCAGTACTTC; v_gene: TRBV18; abundance: many; j_gene: TRBJ2-7; d_gene: NA
CDR3aa: CASSPRDGPTGELFF; CDR3nt: TGTGCCAGCAGCCCCAGGGACGGTCCGACCGGGGAGCTGTTTTTT; v_gene: TRBV11-2; abundance: many; j_gene: TRBJ2-2; d_gene: NA
CDR3aa: CASSLFAVQGAKETQYF; CDR3nt: TGTGCCAGCAGCTTATTTGCTGTACAGGGGGCTAAAGAGACCCAGTACTTC; v_gene: TRBV7-3; abundance: many; j_gene: TRBJ2-5; d_gene: TRBD1
CDR3aa: CASSLWSNQPQHF; CDR3nt: TGTGCCAGCAGTTTATGGAGCAATCAGCCCCAGCATTTT; v_gene: TRBV27; abundance: NA; j_gene: TRBJ1-5; d_gene: NA
CDR3aa: CASNRQVNEQYF; CDR3nt: TGTGCCAGCAATCGACAGGTCAACGAGCAGTACTTC; v_gene: TRBV6-1; abundance: many; j_gene: TRBJ2-7; d_gene: NA
CDR3aa: CASSGGVSYEQYF; CDR3nt: TGTGCCAGCAGCGGAGGGGTCTCCTACGAGCAGTACTTC; v_gene: TRBV13; abundance: many; j_gene: TRBJ2-7; d_gene: NA